This TCR beta chain was documented in a study of shared clonotypes between healthy human individuals. The study, taken as a whole, reports: Genetic and exposure-history diversity was limited by the small donor number.

Naive CD8 cells, CD45RO-negative and positively selected for CCR7, excluded terminally differentiated effector memory CD45RA+ cells. The sample holds one count of this clone. Its antigen is unidentified. This same CDR3 is encoded by further DNA sequences in the sample. With 3 bases removed from V and 2 bases from J, the gap between germline ends came to 7 bases. This CDR3 region has 12 residues. CDR1 is SQVTM, CDR2 ANQGSEA, per germline. Once extracted for a subset, genomic DNA was divided evenly among several immunoSEQ plates. The input for sorted-subset replicate PCRs was approximately 200 ng DNA, 25,000 to 35,000 T cell genomes. The method was immunoSEQ multiplex PCR; TCRdb's version includes in-frame clones alone and lacks a portion of them. The sample lists approximately 740,000 clones, over 90% occurring once.

Sequencing used naive CD8+ T cells sorted from blood. The TCR sequence derives from a man aged 25-40 years in good health. This chain joins TRBV29-1 and TRBJ1-2; D ambiguous. This CDR3 reads CSVEGRNYGYTF. The CDR3 nucleotides are TGCAGCGTTGAGGGAAGAAACTATGGCTACACCTTC.